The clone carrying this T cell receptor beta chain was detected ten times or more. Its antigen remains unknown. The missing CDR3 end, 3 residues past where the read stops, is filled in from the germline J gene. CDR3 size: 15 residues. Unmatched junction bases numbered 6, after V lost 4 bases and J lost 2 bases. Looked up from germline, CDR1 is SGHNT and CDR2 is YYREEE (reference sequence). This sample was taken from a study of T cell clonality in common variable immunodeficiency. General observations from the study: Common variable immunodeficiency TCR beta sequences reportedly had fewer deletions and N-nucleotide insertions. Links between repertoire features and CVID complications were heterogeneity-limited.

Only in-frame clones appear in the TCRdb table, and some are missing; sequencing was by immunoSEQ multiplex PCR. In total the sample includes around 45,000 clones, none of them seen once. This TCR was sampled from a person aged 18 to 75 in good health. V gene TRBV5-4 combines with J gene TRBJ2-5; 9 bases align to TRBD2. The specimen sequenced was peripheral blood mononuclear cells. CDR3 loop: CASSPAGGGQETQYF. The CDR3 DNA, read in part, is TGTGCCAGCAGCCCAGCGGGGGGTGGACAAGAGACC.